This T cell receptor (beta chain) was identified during a study of beta chain features in type 1 diabetes (dated by TCRdb to 2016 to 2019). Describing the broader study: Mean age, gender distribution, total cell number and subset yield were not different between patients and healthy donors. Across all samples, fewer than 110,000,000 sorted cells were examined, and cell number per subset correlated strongly with RNA yield. In the study, TCRB repertoires of sorted circulating CD4+ T cell subsets from recently diagnosed type 1 diabetes patients were compared with those of matched healthy donors. Naive and central memory subsets were obtained from all 30 or so donors, but regulatory and stem cell-like memory subsets were isolated from only 8 patients and roughly eight healthy donors. Broad study findings and their caveats: PCR might favor shorter templates, but patient and control samples were amplified and corrected together, so any skew would affect both groups equally. The naive, central memory and regulatory TCRB repertoires appeared to resemble one another more closely among patients than among healthy donors. Fewer insertions and more nucleotide deletions at VDJ recombination sites were observed in patients with type 1 diabetes, implying thymic rearrangement abnormalities. Only small numbers of individuals were included in the HLA sub-analyses, which left unresolved whether HLA type had any influence on TCRB rearrangement. Type 1 diabetes patients showed a moderate but significant shortening of TCRB CDR3 length in all four CD4+ subsets. Because cDNA rather than genomic DNA was sequenced, highly expressing activated cells could have been over-represented, although no difference in activation and CD3 levels was found between groups.

This clone turned up a few times. Its antigen has not been determined. Base qualities were left out, and no much larger clone turns up one base away. From each donor, a single peripheral blood sample of around 120 mL on average was drawn into heparinised tubes. A BD FACSAria II and a panel including CD45RO, CCR7, CD25, CD127, CD95 and CD27 were used to sort naive, central memory, regulatory and stem cell-like memory CD4+ T cells. All sorted populations exceeded 98% purity. PBMCs were isolated immediately by Lymphoprep density gradient centrifugation and stained directly without culture. Samples were stained and sorted in pairs, with one healthy donor and one patient per experiment, so that batch effects were minimized. The entire amount of isolated RNA was reverse transcribed using the High Capacity cDNA Reverse Transcription Kit, so the sequenced TCRB transcripts were expressed ones. Deep immunoSEQ sequencing was applied to naive, central memory and regulatory T cell samples, giving an average of about 3.7 million total reads per sample. After sorted cells were lysed in RLT buffer, RNA was extracted with DNase-treated RNeasy Micro or Mini kits, with the choice depending on cell number. Each cell subset was processed on its own to prevent cross-contamination, while patient and healthy donor samples were processed together. The immunoSEQ multiplex PCR was used to amplify TCRB sequences from cDNA, yielding 87-bp fragments that span the CDR3 region. Sequencing of the amplicons was performed on the Illumina HiSeq platform. From the authors' description of their analysis: Synthetic template baselines were used to correct PCR bias computationally, reads within Hamming distance 2 were collapsed together, and singletons that could not be merged were discarded. Reads were aligned against IMGT to assign V, D and J genes, CDR3 length and insertions or deletions at six rearrangement sites. Within each subset, clonotype counts were normalized to sorted cell number, after which true diversity and Gini coefficients were computed with the tcR R package. The overlap coefficient, calculated on TCRB nucleotide sequences, was used to quantify repertoire sharing. Out-of-frame TCRB sequences from naive cells were analyzed to stand in for the pre-selection repertoire. TCRdb stores this immuneACCESS table with in-frame sequences only. Part of the clones is absent; in the studies checked, under half of the shortfall reflects unresolved V genes, and no reason is known for the rest. From that table come the V and J calls and clone size; the DNA was used to work out D and trimming. Present in this sample are 850,000 to 900,000 clones, about 17% of which were seen just once. The ten largest account for 0.02% to 0.025% of the sample.

Compared with germline, V lacks 5 bases and J lacks 5 bases; bases without a gene match: 6. Per the germline V gene (reference sequence), SEHNR is the CDR1 and FQNEAQ is the CDR2. The CDR3 holds 14 amino acids from the cysteine to the phenylalanine. The read is trimmed to its CDR3 DNA, 42 bases read in frame from base 1. The TCR comes from a woman under 30 in good health. The sample was naive CD4+ T cells from blood. The cell subset or site tag for this specimen amounts to: true naive CD4+ T cells. This sequence uses TRBV7-9 and TRBJ2-5, with 9 bases matching TRBD1. Here is the DNA: TGTGCCAGCAGCAGGGACAGGGCGGAGGAGACCCAGTACTTC. Its translation reads: CASSRDRAEETQYF.